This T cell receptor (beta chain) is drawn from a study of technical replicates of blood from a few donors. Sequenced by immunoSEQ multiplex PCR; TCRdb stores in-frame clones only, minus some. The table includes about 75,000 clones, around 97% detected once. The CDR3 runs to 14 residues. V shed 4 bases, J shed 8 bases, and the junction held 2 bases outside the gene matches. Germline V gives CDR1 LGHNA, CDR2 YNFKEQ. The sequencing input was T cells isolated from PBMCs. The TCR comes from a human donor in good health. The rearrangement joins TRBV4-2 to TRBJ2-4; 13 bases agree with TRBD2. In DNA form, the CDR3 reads TGTGCCAGCAGCCCGGGACTAGCGGGATACATTCAGTACTTC. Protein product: CASSPGLAGYIQYF.